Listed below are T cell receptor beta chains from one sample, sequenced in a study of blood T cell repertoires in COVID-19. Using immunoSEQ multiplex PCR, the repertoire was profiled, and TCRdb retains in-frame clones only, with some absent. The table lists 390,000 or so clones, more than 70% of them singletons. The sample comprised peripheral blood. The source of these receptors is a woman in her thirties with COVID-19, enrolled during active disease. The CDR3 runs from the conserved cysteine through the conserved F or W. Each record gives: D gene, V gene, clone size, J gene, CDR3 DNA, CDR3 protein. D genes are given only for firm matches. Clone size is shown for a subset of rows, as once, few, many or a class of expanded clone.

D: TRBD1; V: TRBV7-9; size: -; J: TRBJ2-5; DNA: TGTGCCAGCAGCTCAGGACAGGGGGTCAAATCAGAGACCCAGTACTTC; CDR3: CASSSGQGVKSETQYF
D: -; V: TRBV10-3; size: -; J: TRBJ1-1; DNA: TGTGCCATCACCAAATTGAACACTGAAGCTTTCTTT; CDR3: CAITKLNTEAFF
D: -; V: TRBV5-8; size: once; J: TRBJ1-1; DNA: TGTGCCAGCAGCTTAGCCCTCAAGAACACTGAAGCTTTCTTT; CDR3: CASSLALKNTEAFF
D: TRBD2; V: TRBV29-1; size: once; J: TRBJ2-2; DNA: TGCAGCGTTGCGGGGGGTTTAGGGAACACCGGGGAGCTGTTTTTT; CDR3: CSVAGGLGNTGELFF
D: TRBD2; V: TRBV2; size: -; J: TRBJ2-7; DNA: TGTGCCAGCAGTGTGTCTAGCGGCCTCGGCGAGCAGTACTTC; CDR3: CASSVSSGLGEQYF
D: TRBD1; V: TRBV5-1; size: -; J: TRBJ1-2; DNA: TGCGCCACGGCAAATACAGGGGGCCGGGACTATGGCTACACCTTC; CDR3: CATANTGGRDYGYTF
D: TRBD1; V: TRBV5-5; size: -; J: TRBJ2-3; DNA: TGTGCCAGCAGCCCGGACAGGCCCGTGGATACGCAGTATTTT; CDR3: CASSPDRPVDTQYF
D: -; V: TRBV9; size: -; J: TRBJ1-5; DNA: TGTGCCAGCAGCCGAAGCGTAGGGGGCAATCAGCCCCAGCATTTT; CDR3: CASSRSVGGNQPQHF
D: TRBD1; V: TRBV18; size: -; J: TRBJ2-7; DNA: TGTGCCAGCTCACCAAAAGGGACAGTCAGCTCCTACGAGCAGTACTTC; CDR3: CASSPKGTVSSYEQYF
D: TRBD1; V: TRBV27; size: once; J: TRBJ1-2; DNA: TGTGCCAGCAGTTTCTCGGCGGGGACAGGTCCGCAATTCTATGGCTACACCTTC; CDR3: CASSFSAGTGPQFYGYTF
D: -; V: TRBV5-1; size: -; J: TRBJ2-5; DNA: TGCGCCAGCAGCTTGGGAGGACAGACCCAAGAGACCCAGTACTTC; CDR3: CASSLGGQTQETQYF
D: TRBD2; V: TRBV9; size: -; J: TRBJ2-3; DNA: TGTGCCAGCAGCGTAGCGGCGGGAGGGAGTCCAGATACGCAGTATTTT; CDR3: CASSVAAGGSPDTQYF
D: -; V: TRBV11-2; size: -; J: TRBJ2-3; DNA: TGTGCCAGCAGCTCAGCGGTGACGTTGCAGTATTTT; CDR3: CASSSAVTLQYF
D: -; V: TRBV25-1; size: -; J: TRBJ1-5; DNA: TGTGCCAGCAGGGGAGGATCCGATTCTTATAGCAATCAGCCCCAGCATTTT; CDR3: CASRGGSDSYSNQPQHF
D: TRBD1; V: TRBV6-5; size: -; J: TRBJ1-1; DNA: TGTGCCAGCAGTTACTCAGGGGGCCGGCCCGGTGAGGCTTTCTTT; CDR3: CASSYSGGRPGEAFF
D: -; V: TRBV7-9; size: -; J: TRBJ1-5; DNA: TGTGCCAGCAGTCGGGACGGCGGGGATCAGCCCCAGCATTTT; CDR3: CASSRDGGDQPQHF
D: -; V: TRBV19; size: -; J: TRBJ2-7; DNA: TGTGCCAGTAGTAGCGCCTACGAGCAGTACTTC; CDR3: CASSSAYEQYF
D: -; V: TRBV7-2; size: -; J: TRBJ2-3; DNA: TGTGCCAGCAGCGCCAGGTCTACAGAGAGCACAGATACGCAGTATTTT; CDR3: CASSARSTESTDTQYF
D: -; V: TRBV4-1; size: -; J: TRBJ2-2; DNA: TGCGCCAGCAGCCAAACCTCAGGGTGGGAGCTGTTTTTT; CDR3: CASSQTSGWELFF
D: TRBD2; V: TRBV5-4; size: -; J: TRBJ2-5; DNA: TGTGCCAGCAGCTCGCGAACTAGCGCGGGGGAGACCCAGTACTTC; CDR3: CASSSRTSAGETQYF
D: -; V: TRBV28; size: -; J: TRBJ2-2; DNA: TGTGCCAGCAGTTTCAGGAGGGGAGCCGGGGAGCTGTTTTTT; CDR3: CASSFRRGAGELFF
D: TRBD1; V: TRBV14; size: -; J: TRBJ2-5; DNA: TGTGCCAGCAGCCAGACTCCCGGGACAGGGTTTGCGATCGGCCAAGAGACCCAGTACTTC; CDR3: CASSQTPGTGFAIGQETQYF
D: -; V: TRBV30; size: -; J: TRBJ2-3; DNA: TGTGCCTGTACAATAGGGGAGGTGACAGATACGCAGTATTTT; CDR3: CACTIGEVTDTQYF
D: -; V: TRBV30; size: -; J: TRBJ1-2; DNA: TGTGCCTGGAGTCCCCTCGCGGGAGGTTTCACCTTC; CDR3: CAWSPLAGGFTF
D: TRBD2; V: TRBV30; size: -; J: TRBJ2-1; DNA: TGTGCCTGGAATTCTCCACTCAAGCGGGAGAGAGAGCAGTTCTTC; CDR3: CAWNSPLKREREQFF
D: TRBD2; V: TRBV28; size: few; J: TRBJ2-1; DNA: TGTGCCAGCAGTCCGGGAGGTTACAATGAGCAGTTCTTC; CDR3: CASSPGGYNEQFF
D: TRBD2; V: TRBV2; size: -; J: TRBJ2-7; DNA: TGTGCCAGCAGTGACATGTCTAGCGGGATACACTACGAGCAGTACTTC; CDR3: CASSDMSSGIHYEQYF
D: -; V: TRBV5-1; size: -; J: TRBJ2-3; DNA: TGCGCCAGCAGCTTGGAGGGGTTTATTGCAGATACGCAGTATTTT; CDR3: CASSLEGFIADTQYF
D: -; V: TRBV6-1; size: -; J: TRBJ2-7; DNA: TGTGCCAGTTCTACCCAGCAGTACTTC; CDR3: CASSTQQYF
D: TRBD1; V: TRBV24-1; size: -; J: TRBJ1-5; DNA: TGTGCCACCAGTGATACGACCGGGACAGATAGCGGAGGCAATCAGCCCCAGCATTTT; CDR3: CATSDTTGTDSGGNQPQHF
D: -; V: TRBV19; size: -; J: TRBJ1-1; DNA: TGTGCCAGCTCTTGGACAGCAGGAGCTTTCTTT; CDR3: CASSWTAGAFF
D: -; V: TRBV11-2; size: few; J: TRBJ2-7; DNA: TGTGCCAGCACCGGGGACAACTCCTACGAGCAGTACTTC; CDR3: CASTGDNSYEQYF
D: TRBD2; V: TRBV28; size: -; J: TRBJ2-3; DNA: TGTGCCAGCAGCCGGGGGGGCACAGATACGCAGTATTTT; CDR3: CASSRGGTDTQYF
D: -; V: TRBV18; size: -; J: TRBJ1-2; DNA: TGTGCCAGCTCACCACCGGCCAGGGCCGGCTATGGCTACACCTTC; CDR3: CASSPPARAGYGYTF
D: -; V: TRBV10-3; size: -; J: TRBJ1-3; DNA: TGTGCCATCAGTCTGGACAGAGGAAACACCATATATTTT; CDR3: CAISLDRGNTIYF
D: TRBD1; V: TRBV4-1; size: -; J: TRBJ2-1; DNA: TGCGCCAGCAGCCAGGGACAGGGCTCGTTCTTC; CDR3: CASSQGQGSFF
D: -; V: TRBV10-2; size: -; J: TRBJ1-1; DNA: TGCGCCAGCAGTGAGTCCGGGAGATGGGCGGGGGCTGAAGCTTTCTTT; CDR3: CASSESGRWAGAEAFF
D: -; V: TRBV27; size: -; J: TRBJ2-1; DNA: TGTGCCAGCAGTCCTACCGGGACAAACTACAATGAGCAGTTCTTC; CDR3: CASSPTGTNYNEQFF
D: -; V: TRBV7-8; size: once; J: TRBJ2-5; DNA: TGTGCCAGCAGCTTCATGGCAGGGGGGGAGACCCAGTACTTC; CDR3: CASSFMAGGETQYF
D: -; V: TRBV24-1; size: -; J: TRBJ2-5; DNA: TGTGCCACCAGTCCCCACCCCAATGGCCTAGCGAACGCAGAGACCCAGTACTTC; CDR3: CATSPHPNGLANAETQYF
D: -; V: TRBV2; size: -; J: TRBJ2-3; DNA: TGTGCCAGCTCCTTCGGAGGAACCGAAGATACGCAGTATTTT; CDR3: CASSFGGTEDTQYF
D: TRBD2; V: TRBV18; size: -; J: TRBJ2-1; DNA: TGTGCCAGCTCACGAGGACAGGGTCTAGCGGGAGGGCAGGATGAGCAGTTCTTC; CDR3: CASSRGQGLAGGQDEQFF
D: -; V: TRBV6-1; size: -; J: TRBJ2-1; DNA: TGTGCCAGCAGTGAAATCGGAACAGGGTACGCTGAGCAGTTCTTC; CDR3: CASSEIGTGYAEQFF
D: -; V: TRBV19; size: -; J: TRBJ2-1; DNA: TGTGCCAGTAGTATCAGGCTAGCAACCTACAATGAGCAGTTCTTC; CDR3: CASSIRLATYNEQFF
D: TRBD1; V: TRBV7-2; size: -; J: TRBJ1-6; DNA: TGTGCCAGCAGCTACACCGGGACAGGGCTTTCACCCCTCCACTTT; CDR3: CASSYTGTGLSPLHF
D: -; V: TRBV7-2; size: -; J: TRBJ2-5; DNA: TGTGCCAGCAGCCCACAGGGGGGGGCCGGGCAGACCCAGTACTTC; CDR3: CASSPQGGAGQTQYF
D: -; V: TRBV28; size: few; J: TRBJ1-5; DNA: TGTGCCAGCAGCCCTACTCAGGGGAATGGCAATCAGCCCCAGCATTTT; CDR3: CASSPTQGNGNQPQHF
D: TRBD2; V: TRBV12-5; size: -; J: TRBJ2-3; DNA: TGTGCTAGTTCCCTAGCGGGAGTAGTAGATACGCAGTATTTT; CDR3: CASSLAGVVDTQYF
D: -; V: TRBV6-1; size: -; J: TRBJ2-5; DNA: TGTGCCAGCAGTGAGAGGGGACTCCTTGGTGCGACCCAGTACTTC; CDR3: CASSERGLLGATQYF